The T cell receptor beta chain described here comes from a study of blood T cell repertoires in COVID-19. At the level of the study: Spain, Italy and the United States supplied samples that represented acute and convalescent COVID-19. Sources were T cells, B-cell-depleted T cells, or PBMCs; the material itself was cDNA or gDNA.

In the original processing: The authors estimated nucleated cell counts from reference gene primer amplification. Method: immunoSEQ multiplex PCR; TCRdb's copy keeps in-frame clones and lacks some. V, J and clone size derive from that table, while D and trimming were established from the DNA sequence. The top ten hold around 13% of the sample, which has approximately 94,000 clones, 85% seen once. This CDR3 contains 17 residues. Looked up from germline, CDR1 is SGHTA and CDR2 is FQGNSA. V dropped 2 bases and J dropped 1; count of bases not matched to a gene: 8. This sequence joins TRBV7-2 and TRBJ1-1; 9 bases are shared with TRBD1. This sequence was found in a human donor in a cohort sampled during active COVID-19. Material: peripheral blood. The CDR3 sequence: CASSLKLGQGANTEAFF. The DNA for the CDR3 is TGTGCCAGCAGCTTAAAACTGGGACAGGGAGCGAACACTGAAGCTTTCTTT.